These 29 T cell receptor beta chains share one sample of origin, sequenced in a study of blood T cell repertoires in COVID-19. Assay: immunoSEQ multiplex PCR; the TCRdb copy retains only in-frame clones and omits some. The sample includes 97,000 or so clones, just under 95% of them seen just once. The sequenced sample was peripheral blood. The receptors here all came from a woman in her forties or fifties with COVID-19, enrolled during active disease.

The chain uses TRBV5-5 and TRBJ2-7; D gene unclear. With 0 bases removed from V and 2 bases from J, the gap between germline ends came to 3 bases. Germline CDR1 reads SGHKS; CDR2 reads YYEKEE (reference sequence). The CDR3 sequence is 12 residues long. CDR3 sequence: CASSLVTYEQYF. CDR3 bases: TGTGCCAGCAGCTTGGTTACCTACGAGCAGTACTTC.

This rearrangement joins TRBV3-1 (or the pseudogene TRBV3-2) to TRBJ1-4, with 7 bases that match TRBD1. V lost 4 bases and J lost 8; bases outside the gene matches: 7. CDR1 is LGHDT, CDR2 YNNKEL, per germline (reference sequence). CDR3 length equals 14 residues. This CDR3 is CASSLRQGKEKLFF. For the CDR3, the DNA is TGTGCCAGCAGCCTGAGACAGGGCAAAGAAAAACTGTTTTTT.

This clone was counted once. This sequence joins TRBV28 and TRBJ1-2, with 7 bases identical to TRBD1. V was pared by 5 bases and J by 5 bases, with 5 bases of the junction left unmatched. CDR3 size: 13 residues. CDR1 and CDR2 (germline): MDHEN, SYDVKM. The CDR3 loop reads CASSQDRAYGYTF. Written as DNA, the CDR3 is TGTGCCAGCAGTCAAGACAGGGCATATGGCTACACCTTC.

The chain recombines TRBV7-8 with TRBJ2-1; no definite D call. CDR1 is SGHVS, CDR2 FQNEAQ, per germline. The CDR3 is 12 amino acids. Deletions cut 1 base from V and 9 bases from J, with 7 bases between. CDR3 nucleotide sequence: TGTGCCAGCAGCTTAGACCCGCGTGAGCAGTTCTTC. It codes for CASSLDPREQFF.

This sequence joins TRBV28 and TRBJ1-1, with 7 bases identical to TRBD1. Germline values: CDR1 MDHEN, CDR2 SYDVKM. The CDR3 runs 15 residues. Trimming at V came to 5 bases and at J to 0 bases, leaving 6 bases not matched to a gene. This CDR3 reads CASSSPGQVNTEAFF. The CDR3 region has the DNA TGTGCCAGCAGTAGCCCCGGACAGGTGAACACTGAAGCTTTCTTT.

In DNA form, the CDR3 reads TGTGCCAGCTCACCAACAAGGACAGGGGATACACCCCTCCACTTT. Protein: CASSPTRTGDTPLHF. The chain has TRBV18 and TRBJ1-6; TRBD1 aligns across 9 bases. The CDR3 runs to 15 residues. After removal of 2 bases from V and 11 bases from J, the junction contained 7 bases not matched to a gene. Germline V gene lookup returns CDR1 KGHSH and CDR2 LQKENI.

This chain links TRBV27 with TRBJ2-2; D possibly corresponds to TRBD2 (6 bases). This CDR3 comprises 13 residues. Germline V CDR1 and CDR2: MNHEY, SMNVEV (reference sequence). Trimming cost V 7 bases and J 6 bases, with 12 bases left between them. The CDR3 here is CASTRGTPGELFF. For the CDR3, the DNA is TGTGCCAGCACCCGGGGGACCCCCGGGGAGCTGTTTTTT.

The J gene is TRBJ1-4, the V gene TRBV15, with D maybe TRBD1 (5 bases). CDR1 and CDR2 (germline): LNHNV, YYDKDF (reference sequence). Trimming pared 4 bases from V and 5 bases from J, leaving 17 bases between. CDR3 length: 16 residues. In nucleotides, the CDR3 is TGTGCCACCAGCAAAGCGGGGGAGGGAACGAATGAAAAACTGTTTTTT. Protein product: CATSKAGEGTNEKLFF.

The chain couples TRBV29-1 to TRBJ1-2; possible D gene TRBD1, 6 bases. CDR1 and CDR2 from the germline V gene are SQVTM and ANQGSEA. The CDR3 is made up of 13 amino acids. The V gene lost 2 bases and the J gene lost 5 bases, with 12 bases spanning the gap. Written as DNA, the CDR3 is TGCAGCGTTGAAAAGTCAGGGGCATATGGCTACACCTTC. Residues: CSVEKSGAYGYTF. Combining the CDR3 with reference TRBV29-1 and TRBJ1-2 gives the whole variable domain SAVISQKPSRDICQRGTSLTIQCQVDSQVTMMFWYRQQPGQSLTLIATANQGSEATYESGFVIDKFPISRPNLTFSTLTVSNMSPEDSSIYLCSVEKSGAYGYTFGSGTRLTVV.

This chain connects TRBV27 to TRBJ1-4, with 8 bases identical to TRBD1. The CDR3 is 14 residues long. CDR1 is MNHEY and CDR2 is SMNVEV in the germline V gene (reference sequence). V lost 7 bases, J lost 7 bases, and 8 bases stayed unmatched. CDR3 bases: TGTGCCAGCAAATCCCAGGGGGCGGGTGAAAAACTGTTTTTT. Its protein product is CASKSQGAGEKLFF.

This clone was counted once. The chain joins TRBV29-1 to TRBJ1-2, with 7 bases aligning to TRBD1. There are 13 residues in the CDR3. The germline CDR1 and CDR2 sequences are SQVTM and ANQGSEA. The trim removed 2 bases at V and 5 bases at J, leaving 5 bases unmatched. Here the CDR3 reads CSVELYRGYGYTF. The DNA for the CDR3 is TGCAGCGTTGAATTGTACAGGGGATATGGCTACACCTTC.

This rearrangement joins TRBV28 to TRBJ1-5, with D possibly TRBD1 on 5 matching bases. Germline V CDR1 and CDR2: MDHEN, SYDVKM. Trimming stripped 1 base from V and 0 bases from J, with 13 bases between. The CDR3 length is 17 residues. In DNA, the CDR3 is TGTGCCAGCAGTTTATCGGGGGATATTTATAGCAATCAGCCCCAGCATTTT. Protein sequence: CASSLSGDIYSNQPQHF.

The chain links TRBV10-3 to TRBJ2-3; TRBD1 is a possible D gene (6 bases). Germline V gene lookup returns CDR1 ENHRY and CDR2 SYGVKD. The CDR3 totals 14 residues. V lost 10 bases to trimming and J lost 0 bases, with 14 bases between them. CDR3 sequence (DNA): TGTGCCACTGCCGACAGGAGAAGCACAGATACGCAGTATTTT. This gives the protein CATADRRSTDTQYF.

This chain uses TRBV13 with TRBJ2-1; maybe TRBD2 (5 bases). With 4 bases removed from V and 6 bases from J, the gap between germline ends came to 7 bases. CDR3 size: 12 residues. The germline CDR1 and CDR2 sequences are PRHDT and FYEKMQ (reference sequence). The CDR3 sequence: CASSSGSNEQFF. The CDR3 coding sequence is TGTGCCAGCAGCTCGGGGTCCAATGAGCAGTTCTTC.

The CDR3 coding sequence is TGTGCCAGCAGTTACTCGGGGGACAGGAGTTCACCCCTCCACTTT. This translates into CASSYSGDRSSPLHF. The rearrangement joins TRBV6-2 or TRBV6-3 to TRBJ1-6; 8 positions agree with TRBD1. Per the germline V gene, CDR1 is MNHEY and CDR2 is SVGEGT. There are 15 residues in the CDR3. V lost 0 bases to trimming and J lost 9 bases; unmatched junction nucleotides: 4.

DNA for the CDR3: TGTGCCAGCAGCTTAGATGCAGGGGCCTCCTATAATTCACCCCTCCACTTT. This sequence encodes CASSLDAGASYNSPLHF. The chain combines TRBV11-3 with TRBJ1-6; D possibly corresponds to TRBD1 (6 bases). V was cut by 0 bases and J by 0 bases, with 9 bases left in between. The germline V gene encodes CDR1 SGHNT and CDR2 YENEEA. The length of the CDR3 is 17 residues. Combining the CDR3 with reference TRBV11-3 and TRBJ1-6 gives the whole variable domain EAGVVQSPRYKIIEKKQPVAFWCNPISGHNTLYWYLQNLGQGPELLIRYENEEAVDDSQLPKDRFSAERLKGVDSTLKIQPAELGDSAVYLCASSLDAGASYNSPLHFGNGTRLTVT.

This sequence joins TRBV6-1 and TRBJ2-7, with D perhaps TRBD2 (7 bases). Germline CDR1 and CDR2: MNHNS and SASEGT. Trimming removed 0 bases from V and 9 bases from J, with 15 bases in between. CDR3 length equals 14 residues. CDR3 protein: CASSEAGGGPSQYV. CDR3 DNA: TGTGCCAGCAGTGAAGCAGGGGGGGGGCCTTCGCAGTACGTC.

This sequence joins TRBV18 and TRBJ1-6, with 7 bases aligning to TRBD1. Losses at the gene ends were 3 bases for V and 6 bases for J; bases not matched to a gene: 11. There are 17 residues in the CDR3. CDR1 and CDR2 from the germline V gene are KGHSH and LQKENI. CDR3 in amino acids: CASSPPSQGVINSPLHF. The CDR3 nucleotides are TGTGCCAGCTCACCCCCGTCGCAGGGGGTTATTAATTCACCCCTCCACTTT. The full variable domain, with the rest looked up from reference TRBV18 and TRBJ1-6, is NAGVMQNPRHLVRRRGQEARLRCSPMKGHSHVYWYRQLPEEGLKFMVYLQKENIIDESGMPKERFSAEFPKEGPSILRIQQVVRGDSAAYFCASSPPSQGVINSPLHFGNGTRLTVT.

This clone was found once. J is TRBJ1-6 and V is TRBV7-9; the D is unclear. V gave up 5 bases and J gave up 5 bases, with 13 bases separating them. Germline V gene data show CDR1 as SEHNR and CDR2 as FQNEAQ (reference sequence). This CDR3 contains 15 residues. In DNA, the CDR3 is TGTGCCAGCAGCGGTACCGGTTTGCATAATTCACCCCTCCACTTT. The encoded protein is CASSGTGLHNSPLHF.

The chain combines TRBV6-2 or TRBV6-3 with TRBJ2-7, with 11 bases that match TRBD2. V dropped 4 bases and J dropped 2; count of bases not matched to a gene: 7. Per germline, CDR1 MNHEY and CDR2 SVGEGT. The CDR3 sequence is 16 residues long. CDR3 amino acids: CASSSYLAGGTYEQYF. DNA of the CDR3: TGTGCCAGCAGTTCCTACCTAGCGGGGGGAACCTACGAGCAGTACTTC.

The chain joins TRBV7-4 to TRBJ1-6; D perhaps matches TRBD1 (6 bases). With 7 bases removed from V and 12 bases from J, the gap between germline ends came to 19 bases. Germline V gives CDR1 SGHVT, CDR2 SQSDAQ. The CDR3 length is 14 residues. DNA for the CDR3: TGTGCCAGCAAGCACCTCAGGGGTGGAAAACCCCTCCACTTT. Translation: CASKHLRGGKPLHF.

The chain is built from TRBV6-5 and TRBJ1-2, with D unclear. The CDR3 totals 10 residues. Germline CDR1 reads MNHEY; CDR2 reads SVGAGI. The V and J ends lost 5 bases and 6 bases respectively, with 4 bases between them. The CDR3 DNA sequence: TGTGCCAGCAGTCACAATGGCTACACCTTC. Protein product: CASSHNGYTF.

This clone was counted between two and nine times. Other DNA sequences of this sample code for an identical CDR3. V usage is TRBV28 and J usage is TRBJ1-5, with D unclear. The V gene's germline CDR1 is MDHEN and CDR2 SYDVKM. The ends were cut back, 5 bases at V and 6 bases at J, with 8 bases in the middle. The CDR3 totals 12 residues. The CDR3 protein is CASSPPFQPQHF. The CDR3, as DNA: TGTGCCAGCAGTCCCCCATTTCAGCCCCAGCATTTT.

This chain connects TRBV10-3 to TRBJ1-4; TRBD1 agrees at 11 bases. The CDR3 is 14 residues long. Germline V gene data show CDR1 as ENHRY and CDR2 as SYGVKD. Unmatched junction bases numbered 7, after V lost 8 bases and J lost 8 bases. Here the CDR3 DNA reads TGTGCCATCGGCGGGACAGGGGGGAGAGAAAAACTGTTTTTT. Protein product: CAIGGTGGREKLFF.

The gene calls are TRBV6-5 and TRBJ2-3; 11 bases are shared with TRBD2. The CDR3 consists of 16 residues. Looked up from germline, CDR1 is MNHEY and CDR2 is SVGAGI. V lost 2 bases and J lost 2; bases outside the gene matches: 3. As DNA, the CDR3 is TGTGCCAGCAGTTACCCTAGCGGGGGGCTCACAGATACGCAGTATTTT. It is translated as CASSYPSGGLTDTQYF.

DNA for the CDR3: TGTGCCAGTAGTGTGGCCGGGACTCCTAACTATGGCTACACCTTC. It encodes CASSVAGTPNYGYTF. This chain links TRBV19 with TRBJ1-2, with D possibly TRBD1 on 5 matching bases. Trimming took 5 bases from V and 0 from J, leaving 13 bases between them. Looked up from germline, CDR1 is LNHDA and CDR2 is SQIVND (reference sequence). This CDR3 has 15 amino acids.

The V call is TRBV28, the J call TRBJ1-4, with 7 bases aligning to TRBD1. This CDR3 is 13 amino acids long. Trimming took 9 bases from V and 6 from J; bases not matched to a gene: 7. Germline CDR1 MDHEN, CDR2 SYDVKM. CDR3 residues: CASGTVPYEKLFF. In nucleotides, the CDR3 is TGTGCCAGTGGGACAGTTCCCTATGAAAAACTGTTTTTT.

The DNA of the CDR3 is TGTGCCAGCAAGGAGGAGGGACTCCCGAACACTGAAGCTTTCTTT. Amino acids: CASKEEGLPNTEAFF. The chain links TRBV27 to TRBJ1-1; D possibly corresponds to TRBD1 (5 bases). Trimming took off 7 bases at V and 1 base at J, with 16 bases between the two ends. The CDR3 sequence is 15 residues long. The germline V gene encodes CDR1 MNHEY and CDR2 SMNVEV (reference sequence).

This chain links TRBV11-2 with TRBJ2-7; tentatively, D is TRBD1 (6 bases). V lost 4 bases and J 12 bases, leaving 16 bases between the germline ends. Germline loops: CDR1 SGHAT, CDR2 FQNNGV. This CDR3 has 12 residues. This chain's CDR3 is CASSSEGHQGYF. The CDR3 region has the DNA TGTGCCAGCAGCTCCGAGGGACATCAGGGGTACTTC.